This T cell receptor beta chain was found in a study of cytomegalovirus exposure and HLA in healthy donors. The V gene lost 4 bases and the J gene lost 0 bases, with 14 bases spanning the gap. The length of the CDR3 is 16 residues. Germline CDR1 SGHNT, CDR2 YYREEE (reference sequence). Study-wide results and caveats: Compared with the roughly 670-donor mean, an Asian-associated ancestry cluster reportedly had fewer N-insertions, according to a later analysis. Within a later analysis, the majority of CMV-associated TCR beta chains appeared HLA-restricted.

The PCR used 60 Vbeta and 13 Jbeta primers. Assay used: immunoSEQ multiplex PCR; TCRdb lists only in-frame clones, some missing. The table lists roughly 110,000 clones, approximately 76% of them singletons. Note on this clone: As yet, its antigen is unknown.

The TCR sequence derives from a man aged 18 to 30 in good health and CMV-seronegative. Material: PBMCs. This rearrangement joins TRBV5-4 to TRBJ1-3; D perhaps matches TRBD1 (6 bases). The CDR3 coding sequence is TGTGCCAGCAGCCATACGACAGGACCCTCTGGAAACACCATATATTTT. Amino acid sequence: CASSHTTGPSGNTIYF.